The 8 T cell receptor beta chains below were found in one sample sequenced in a study of T cells in Graves' hyperthyroidism and ophthalmopathy. RNA transcripts yielded amplified TCR beta CDR3 regions. RT-PCR in the first round (using the HTBI primer set) targeted the TCR CDR3. TCRdb redid the calling of the multiplex PCR reads with MiXCR, one entry per CDR3 protein. The sample holds about 640,000 distinct CDR3 sequences, approximately 14% seen once. Material for sequencing was blood. These receptors all stem from a woman aged 45-59 years with Graves' ophthalmopathy.

This clonotype was recorded at least ten times. The V gene is TRBV12-3 or TRBV12-4, the J gene TRBJ1-1; no clear D. The CDR3 consists of 13 residues. V shed 6 bases and J shed 0 bases, with 8 bases lying between them. The CDR3 sequence: CASRIVMNTEAFF. The CDR3, as DNA: TGTGCCAGCAGAATAGTCATGAACACTGAAGCTTTCTTT.

This clonotype was seen ten or more times. V usage is TRBV28 and J usage is TRBJ2-7; D is perhaps TRBD1 or TRBD2 (6 bases each). CDR3 length: 13 amino acids. Germline values: CDR1 MDHEN, CDR2 SYDVKM. Trimming pared 6 bases from V and 4 bases from J, leaving 13 bases between. For the CDR3, the DNA is TGTGCCAGCAGCCGTGGGGGGCTGTACGAGCAGTACTTC. Translating gives CASSRGGLYEQYF.

About this clonotype itself: A single base separates this from a much larger clone, so it may be a read error. As DNA, the CDR3 is TGTGCTAGCGTCGCCCAAGAGACCCAGTACTTC. Amino acids: CASVAQETQYF. The chain carries TRBV7-3 and TRBJ2-5; D possibly corresponds to TRBD2 (5 bases). From germline, CDR1 is SGHTA and CDR2 FQGTGA. The CDR3 has 11 residues.

The table lists this clonotype with many counts. This chain links TRBV7-6 with TRBJ2-1, with 9 nucleotides matching TRBD2. This CDR3 is built from 16 residues. After removal of 1 base from V and 2 bases from J, the junction contained 3 bases not matched to a gene. Germline V lookup: CDR1 SGHVS, CDR2 FNYEAQ. The CDR3 loop is CASSLGASGTYNEQFF. The CDR3 DNA sequence: TGTGCCAGCAGCTTAGGTGCTAGCGGGACCTACAATGAGCAGTTCTTC.

This clonotype was detected ten times or more. V gene TRBV5-5 combines with J gene TRBJ2-2; D is undetermined. The CDR3 sequence is 12 residues long. Trimming took off 4 bases at V and 6 bases at J, with 7 bases between the two ends. Germline V gene data show CDR1 as SGHKS and CDR2 as YYEKEE (reference sequence). The CDR3 here is CASSIIPGELFF. Here the CDR3 DNA reads TGTGCCAGCAGCATTATTCCCGGGGAGCTGTTTTTT.

This clonotype came up many times. The chain has TRBV7-9 and TRBJ1-1, with 8 bases aligning to TRBD1. The length of the CDR3 is 17 residues. Germline V lookup: CDR1 SEHNR, CDR2 FQNEAQ (reference sequence). Trimming took 4 bases from V and 1 from J; bases not matched to a gene: 11. The CDR3: CASSSPEGTGGNTEAFF. CDR3 coding DNA: TGTGCCAGCAGCTCTCCAGAAGGGACAGGCGGGAACACTGAAGCTTTCTTT.

The rearrangement uses TRBV5-5 and TRBJ2-2, with D perhaps TRBD2 (6 bases). The CDR3 loop spans 14 amino acids. Germline V gives CDR1 SGHKS, CDR2 YYEKEE (reference sequence). V dropped 0 bases and J dropped 7 bases, with 10 bases sitting between them. CDR3 protein: CASSLAGAGGELFF. CDR3 nucleotide sequence: TGTGCCAGCAGCTTGGCGGGAGCGGGCGGGGAGCTGTTTTTT.

This sequence joins TRBV6-1 and TRBJ2-1; D is undetermined. CDR3 length equals 12 residues. The V and J ends lost 0 bases and 12 bases respectively, with 9 bases between them. The germline CDR1 and CDR2 sequences are MNHNS and SASEGT. The CDR3 reads CASSEAPLGQFF. The CDR3 DNA follows: TGTGCCAGCAGTGAAGCGCCCCTGGGGCAGTTCTTC.